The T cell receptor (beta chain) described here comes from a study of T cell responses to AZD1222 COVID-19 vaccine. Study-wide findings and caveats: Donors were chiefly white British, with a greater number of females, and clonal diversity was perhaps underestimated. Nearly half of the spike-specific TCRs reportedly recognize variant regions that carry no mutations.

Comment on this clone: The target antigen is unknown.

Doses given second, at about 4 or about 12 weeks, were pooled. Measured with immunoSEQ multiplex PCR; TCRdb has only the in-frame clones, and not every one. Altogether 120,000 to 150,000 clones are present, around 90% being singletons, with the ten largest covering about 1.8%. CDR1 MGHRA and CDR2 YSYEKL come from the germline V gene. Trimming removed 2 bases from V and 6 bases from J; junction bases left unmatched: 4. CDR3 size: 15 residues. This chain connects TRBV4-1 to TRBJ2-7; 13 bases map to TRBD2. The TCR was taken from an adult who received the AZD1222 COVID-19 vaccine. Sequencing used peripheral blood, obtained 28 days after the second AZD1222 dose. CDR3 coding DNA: TGCGCCAGCAGCCAATGGACTAGCGGGAGACGCGAGCAGTACTTC. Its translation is CASSQWTSGRREQYF.